This T cell receptor (beta chain) was retrieved from a study of Ad26.COV2.S vaccination and SARS-CoV-2 variants (dated by TCRdb to the early 2020s). With respect to the entire study: Donors in the vaccine arm were drawn from COV1001, a phase I-IIa trial of Ad26.COV2.S in healthy adults that was multicentre, randomized, double-blind and placebo-controlled. Ad26.COV2.S was administered intramuscularly at a dose of 5x10^10 or 1x10^11 viral particles, either as one shot or as two shots given 56 days apart. TCRbeta repertoire sequencing served as the tool for gauging how specific and how broad the SARS-CoV-2-reactive T cell receptors were following Ad26.COV2.S vaccination. The TCR-sequenced set comprised around 30 samples: approximately 19 Ad26.COV2.S vaccine recipients, 5 placebo recipients and 8 SARS-CoV-2 convalescent individuals. Trial participants were randomized into five groups of five, in which low-dose or high-dose Ad26.COV2.S was given once or twice, or placebo was given on both occasions. Blinding of investigators to trial group allocation was maintained during experiments and outcome assessment.

What the authors observed across the whole study: After vaccination, substantial breadth of spike-specific CD8+ and CD4+ T cell responses was reported. The authors noted that total T cell responses may have been underestimated by the TCR breadth and depth analyses. Comparable non-spike TCR breadth was observed between vaccine and placebo recipients, consistent with only spike being contained in the vaccine. The study lacked the statistical power to compare responses across vaccine doses or regimens. Compared with placebo recipients, Ad26.COV2.S recipients showed higher spike-specific TCR breadth (P = 0.0014).

The treatment or condition label, read with the paper, signifies: roughly 20 received Ad26.COV2.S at low or high dose, single or two shots; several received placebo; per-sample allocation not given. For vaccine and placebo recipients, the sequenced repertoires came from samples collected on day 63 after the first injection. In Cohort 1b, 25 to 30 adults aged 18-55 years were enrolled at a single site in Boston, USA, between 29 July and 7 August 2020. Ad26.COV2.S was a replication-incompetent adenovirus type 26 vector expressing a prefusion-stabilized SARS-CoV-2 spike protein from the original Wuhan strain. The immunoSEQ Assay was the method used to sequence TCRbeta CDR3 regions. After extraction, genomic DNA underwent amplification by bias-controlled multiplex PCR, followed by high-throughput sequencing. The study's own analysis went as follows. To quantify the absolute abundance of every unique TCRbeta CDR3 region, sequences were collapsed and filtered. Usable DNA was measured by amplifying reference genes present in all nucleated cells, and TCRbeta template counts were normalized to that usable DNA to estimate T cell fraction. Repertoire TCRs were annotated as SARS-CoV-2-specific by exact matching of V gene, CDR3 amino acid sequence and J gene to a known reactive TCR set. The reference SARS-CoV-2 TCR set was derived from MIRA and filtered for enrichment in COVID-19-positive ImmuneCODE repertoires, a step that removed public or cross-reactive TCRs. Using the MIRA antigens, annotated TCRs were further analysed by specific ORF or by position within an ORF. Breadth was defined as annotated unique rearrangements over total unique productive rearrangements; depth was the summed frequency of those rearrangements. TCR breadth was compared between groups using two-sided Wilcoxon rank-sum tests. TCRdb provides this immuneACCESS table in a form limited to in-frame rearrangements. Some clones are lacking; in checked studies, under half of them reflect an unresolved V gene, and why the rest are absent is not known. From that table come the V and J calls and clone size; the DNA was used to work out D and trimming. Here the sample has approximately 340,000 clones; approximately 84% occur a single time. Less than 4% of the sample is held by the ten biggest clonotypes.

The germline V gene provides CDR1 LGHNA and CDR2 YSLEER. There are 15 amino acids in the CDR3, from cysteine to phenylalanine inclusive. Only the CDR3 DNA is retained, 45 bases long and in frame from the first base. Trimming accounts for 3 bases at V and 2 bases at J, while the number of junction bases matched to no gene is 1. As for this clone: It has no known antigen specificity. No clone much larger than this one lies a single base away; base qualities are absent.

Source: peripheral blood, taken in a trial of Ad26.COV2.S vaccine versus placebo. The rearrangement joined TRBV4-3 to TRBJ2-1; TRBD2 fits 10 bases in the junction. This TCR derives from a person between 18 and 60 years old who received the Ad26.COV2.S COVID-19 vaccine or a placebo. CDR3 region: CASSQGLATYNEQFF. The DNA reads as follows: TGCGCCAGCAGCCAGGGACTAGCGACCTACAATGAGCAGTTCTTC.